What follows describes a single T cell receptor beta chain. Germline V gene data show CDR1 as SGHVS and CDR2 as FQNEAQ. Trimming shortened V by 1 base and J by 2 bases, and 9 bases separated the two germline ends. The CDR3 extends over 15 amino acids. These data come from a study of blood T cell repertoires in COVID-19. Turning to the study itself: Sample material is recorded as cDNA or gDNA derived from T cells, B-cell-depleted T cells, or PBMCs.

Ages ranged from roughly 18 to 95 years, with residence in under 25 US areas. Measured with immunoSEQ multiplex PCR; TCRdb has only the in-frame clones, and not every one. The repertoire has 200,000 to 250,000 clones, about nine tenths of them found once; the top ten carry under 4%. Sample: PBMCs or T cells enriched from blood (not recorded which). The rearrangement links TRBV7-8 to TRBJ1-3; D is undetermined. The sequence derives from a woman aged 40 to 50 with acute COVID-19. In nucleotides, the CDR3 is TGTGCCAGCAGCTTAGTAGCAGCTACTGGAAACACCATATATTTT. Translating it yields CASSLVAATGNTIYF. Complete variable domain (other parts from reference TRBV7-8 and TRBJ1-3): GAGVSQSPRYKVAKRGQDVALRCDPISGHVSLFWYQQALGQGPEFLTYFQNEAQLDKSGLPSDRFFAERPEGSVSTLKIQRTQQEDSAVYLCASSLVAATGNTIYFGEGSWLTVV.